This T cell receptor beta chain was retrieved from a study of T-cell reconstitution after alpha-beta-depleted transplantation in children. This clonotype was observed a handful of times. Trimming left V 4 bases short and J 4 bases short, with 20 bases between. Per germline, CDR1 SNHLY and CDR2 FYNNEI. This CDR3 contains 16 residues. For TCRbeta, the library was prepared with unique molecular identifiers. MiXCR, run by TCRdb on the PCR reads, gives a single entry per CDR3 protein. Of about 980,000 distinct CDR3 sequences in the sample, less than 30% were seen once. V and J are TRBV2 and TRBJ2-7; D remains ambiguous. The sequence came from a boy younger than two who had a stem cell transplant for SCID, so the T cells may come from the graft donor. The source was PBMCs, mostly from graft donor cells, collected 360 days after TCRalphabeta/CD19-depleted stem cell transplant. CDR3 coding DNA: TGTGCCAGCAGTGCCTTGACCGACACCTCTGCATACGAGCAGTACTTC. Amino acids: CASSALTDTSAYEQYF.